Each of the 28 T cell receptor beta chains below was sequenced from the same sample in a study of T cells after yellow fever vaccination. Via MiXCR, TCRdb re-called the 5' RACE reads, giving one row per CDR3 protein. This table holds roughly 310,000 distinct CDR3 sequences, 7.5% to 9% found once. The source material was PBMCs, sampled on the day of the first yellow fever vaccination. The receptors were gathered from a man aged 18-30 years who received the YFV17D yellow fever vaccine.

The rearrangement links TRBV4-1 to TRBJ1-2; 8 nucleotides match TRBD1. This CDR3 comprises 16 residues. Germline CDR1 reads MGHRA; CDR2 reads YSYEKL. The trim removed 2 bases at V and 8 bases at J, leaving 13 bases unmatched. The CDR3, as DNA: TGCGCCAGCAGCCAACCAGGACAGGGCGCATCGGGGGGCTACACCTTC. This sequence encodes CASSQPGQGASGGYTF.

The chain uses TRBV19 and TRBJ2-2; the D is unclear. Germline V gene lookup returns CDR1 LNHDA and CDR2 SQIVND (reference sequence). Trimming left V 6 bases short and J 4 bases short, with 6 bases between. The CDR3 is made up of 12 amino acids. The CDR3 reads CASSEGTGELFF. CDR3 bases: TGTGCCAGTAGCGAAGGCACCGGGGAGCTGTTTTTT.

In this sample, this clonotype turned up a few times. The J gene is TRBJ2-1, the V gene TRBV7-9; 9 bases map to TRBD2. The ends lost 7 bases at V and 2 bases at J; junction bases unmatched: 3. Germline assignment: CDR1 SEHNR and CDR2 FQNEAQ (reference sequence). CDR3 length equals 14 residues. The CDR3 here is CASNSGGTYNEQFF. CDR3 sequence (DNA): TGTGCCAGCAATAGCGGGGGCACCTACAATGAGCAGTTCTTC.

This clonotype was counted between two and nine times. This chain connects TRBV10-3 to TRBJ1-1; D might be TRBD1 (6 bases). Trimming shortened V by 3 bases and J by 5 bases, and 13 bases separated the two germline ends. CDR3 length: 14 amino acids. CDR1 and CDR2 from the germline V gene are ENHRY and SYGVKD. CDR3 nucleotide sequence: TGTGCCATCAGTGAAAGACAGGATAGGACTGAAGCTTTCTTT. Protein: CAISERQDRTEAFF.

The gene calls are TRBV12-3 or TRBV12-4 and TRBJ1-3, with TRBD1 identical over 8 bases. There are 17 residues in the CDR3. V was clipped by 5 bases and J by 0 bases; unmatched bases: 9. DNA of the CDR3: TGTGCCAGCAGTCTACAACAGGGGGGCAACTCTGGAAACACCATATATTTT. Translation gives CASSLQQGGNSGNTIYF.

This clonotype was found many times. The chain couples TRBV20-1 to TRBJ2-1, with no clear D. The CDR3 has 12 residues. V was clipped by 5 bases and J by 7 bases, with 12 bases between them. The germline V gene encodes CDR1 DFQATT and CDR2 SNEGSKA (reference sequence). The CDR3 is CSAPRSDNEQFF. The CDR3 coding sequence is TGCAGTGCTCCTAGGTCGGATAATGAGCAGTTCTTC.

The chain is built from TRBV3-1 and TRBJ2-2; 8 bases agree with TRBD2. Germline V lookup: CDR1 LGHDT, CDR2 YNNKEL (reference sequence). The CDR3 is 18 amino acids. V was pared by 0 bases and J by 5 bases, with 11 bases of the junction left unmatched. The CDR3 DNA reads as TGTGCCAGCAGCCAAGATTTGCCGGGGGGGCCGAGTACCGGGGAGCTGTTTTTT. Its protein is CASSQDLPGGPSTGELFF. Using reference TRBV3-1 and TRBJ2-2 for the parts outside the CDR3, the full variable domain is DTAVSQTPKYLVTQMGNDKSIKCEQNLGHDTMYWYKQDSKKFLKIMFSYNNKELIINETVPNRFSPKSPDKAHLNLHINSLELGDSAVYFCASSQDLPGGPSTGELFFGEGSRLTVL.

This clonotype has more than one count but fewer than ten. V is TRBV20-1 and J is TRBJ1-2; D might be TRBD1 (6 bases). CDR1 is DFQATT, CDR2 SNEGSKA, per germline (reference sequence). V was pared by 5 bases and J by 3 bases, with 10 bases between. There are 12 residues in the CDR3. CDR3 residues: CSAWDTHYGYTF. In DNA form, the CDR3 reads TGCAGTGCTTGGGACACTCACTATGGCTACACCTTC.

This clonotype was seen more than once but under ten times. V gene TRBV10-3 combines with J gene TRBJ2-5, with TRBD1 matching over 9 bases. V was pared by 4 bases and J by 5 bases, with 5 bases of the junction left unmatched. Germline V gives CDR1 ENHRY, CDR2 SYGVKD. This CDR3 has 14 residues. The CDR3 DNA reads TGTGCCATCAGTGGGACAGGGGTTGGGGAGACCCAGTACTTC. This translates into CAISGTGVGETQYF.

This clonotype showed up many times. The chain combines TRBV5-1 with TRBJ2-3; a weak D match, TRBD2 (6 bases). The CDR3 sequence is 14 residues long. V was trimmed by 2 bases and J by 4 bases, leaving 11 bases between them. Germline CDR1 and CDR2: SGHRS and YFSETQ. CDR3 sequence: CASSFGSVADTQYF. The CDR3 coding sequence is TGCGCCAGCAGCTTCGGGAGTGTTGCAGATACGCAGTATTTT. Variable domain in full (rest from reference TRBV5-1 and TRBJ2-3): KAGVTQTPRYLIKTRGQQVTLSCSPISGHRSVSWYQQTPGQGLQFLFEYFSETQRNKGNFPGRFSGRQFSNSRSEMNVSTLELGDSALYLCASSFGSVADTQYFGPGTRLTVL.

In its sample, this clonotype was seen a few times. The chain combines TRBV4-3 with TRBJ2-3, with a weak D call TRBD2 (7 bases). The germline V gene encodes CDR1 LGHNA and CDR2 YSLEER. This CDR3 region has 15 residues. V was cut by 4 bases and J by 3 bases, with 14 bases left in between. In DNA, the CDR3 is TGCGCCAGCAGCCCCCGCGGGGGCCCGACAGATACGCAGTATTTT. It codes for CASSPRGGPTDTQYF.

The J gene is TRBJ1-2, the V gene TRBV29-1, with D perhaps TRBD1 (5 bases). The germline V and J ends were trimmed by 5 bases and 2 bases, with 12 bases remaining between them. This CDR3 has 13 residues. In germline, CDR1 is SQVTM, CDR2 ANQGSEA. CDR3 coding DNA: TGCAGCGTTACCGACAGACTAAACTATGGCTACACCTTC. Translation gives CSVTDRLNYGYTF. Using reference TRBV29-1 and TRBJ1-2 for the parts outside the CDR3, the full variable domain is SAVISQKPSRDICQRGTSLTIQCQVDSQVTMMFWYRQQPGQSLTLIATANQGSEATYESGFVIDKFPISRPNLTFSTLTVSNMSPEDSSIYLCSVTDRLNYGYTFGSGTRLTVV.

This clonotype was picked up a small number of times. Germline is not matched at one junction end, which may reflect a read error. The chain uses TRBV10-3 and TRBJ2-1, with 9 bases that match TRBD1. This CDR3 has 14 amino acids. CDR1 ENHRY and CDR2 SYGVKD come from the germline V gene. The CDR3, as DNA: TGTGCCATCGGGGGACAGGGTTCCTACAATGAGCGGTTCTTC. Its translation is CAIGGQGSYNERFF.

J is TRBJ2-3 and V is TRBV7-9; 9 bases align to TRBD2. The CDR3 totals 15 residues. Germline assignment: CDR1 SEHNR and CDR2 FQNEAQ (reference sequence). After removal of 5 bases from V and 4 bases from J, the junction contained 7 bases not matched to a gene. CDR3 amino acids: CASSPRRGGADTQYF. The CDR3 DNA sequence: TGTGCCAGCAGCCCCCGGCGCGGGGGGGCAGATACGCAGTATTTT.

This clonotype was counted between two and nine times. The chain links TRBV15 to TRBJ2-7, with 8 bases lining up with TRBD1. The germline V gene has CDR1 LNHNV and CDR2 YYDKDF (reference sequence). After removal of 2 bases from V and 4 bases from J, the junction contained 13 bases not matched to a gene. This CDR3 region has 17 residues. The CDR3: CATSRSGGQGATYEQYF. The CDR3, as DNA: TGTGCCACCAGCAGATCCGGAGGGCAGGGGGCGACTTACGAGCAGTACTTC.

This clonotype appeared many times. The chain recombines TRBV12-5 with TRBJ1-5; possibly TRBD1 for D (6 bases). The ends were cut back, 3 bases at V and 0 bases at J, with 12 bases in the middle. CDR1 is LGHNT and CDR2 is FRNRAP in the germline V gene. This CDR3 has 16 residues. CDR3 sequence (DNA): TGTGCTAGTGGTTTATTCGACAGGTTTAGCAATCAGCCCCAGCATTTT. This codes for CASGLFDRFSNQPQHF.

This clonotype showed up many times. The V and J genes are TRBV7-2 and TRBJ2-7; perhaps D is TRBD1 or TRBD2 (5 bases each). V was trimmed by 4 bases and J by 1 base, leaving 8 bases between them. The CDR3 is made up of 13 amino acids. CDR1 and CDR2 (germline): SGHTA, FQGNSA. CDR3 residues: CASSSGPSYEQYV. The CDR3, as DNA: TGTGCCAGCAGCTCGGGACCGTCCTACGAGCAGTACGTC.

The rearrangement links TRBV11-2 to TRBJ1-5; no reliable D call. Germline-derived CDR1 and CDR2 are SGHAT and FQNNGV. Trimming shortened V by 1 base and J by 5 bases, and 18 bases separated the two germline ends. The CDR3 has 17 amino acids. The CDR3 nucleotides are TGTGCCAGCAGCTTAGTATGGGAACTCCTTCTATATCAGCCCCAGCATTTT. The encoded protein is CASSLVWELLLYQPQHF.

The chain links TRBV29-1 to TRBJ2-3; D might be TRBD2 (6 bases). Trimming took off 4 bases at V and 5 bases at J, with 13 bases between the two ends. CDR1 SQVTM and CDR2 ANQGSEA come from the germline V gene. The CDR3 runs to 13 residues. CDR3 protein: CSVVWGVRDTQYF. The DNA for the CDR3 is TGCAGCGTTGTTTGGGGGGTGAGAGATACGCAGTATTTT.

The sample holds a few counts of this clonotype. The chain has TRBV7-2 and TRBJ1-1; D remains ambiguous. With 1 base removed from V and 2 bases from J, the gap between germline ends came to 8 bases. Germline V gives CDR1 SGHTA, CDR2 FQGNSA. The length of the CDR3 is 14 residues. The CDR3 here is CASSLVGINTEAFF. The CDR3 DNA follows: TGTGCCAGCAGCTTAGTCGGGATAAACACTGAAGCTTTCTTT.

This clonotype was detected many times. CDR3 sequence: CASSVQGNTGELFF. The CDR3 DNA is TGTGCTAGTAGTGTCCAGGGGAACACCGGGGAGCTGTTTTTT. This sequence joins TRBV4-2 and TRBJ2-2; maybe TRBD1 (5 bases). CDR1 LGHNA and CDR2 YNFKEQ come from the germline V gene. The CDR3 sequence is 14 residues long.

In this sample, this clonotype turned up a few times. V and J are TRBV4-3 and TRBJ2-1; D uncertain. Deletions cut 3 bases from V and 3 bases from J, with 12 bases between. There are 15 residues in the CDR3. The V gene's germline CDR1 is LGHNA and CDR2 YSLEER. CDR3 in amino acids: CASSQGSGYYNEQFF. CDR3 in DNA: TGCGCCAGCAGCCAGGGCTCTGGATACTACAATGAGCAGTTCTTC.

Many counts were recorded for this clonotype. The chain recombines TRBV29-1 with TRBJ2-3; 7 positions match TRBD2. CDR1 is SQVTM and CDR2 is ANQGSEA in the germline V gene. The CDR3 spans 18 residues. After removal of 3 bases from V and 3 bases from J, the junction contained 18 bases not matched to a gene. CDR3 bases: TGCAGCGTTGACGTTGCGGGGGTGAAGTTGGTAGGAACAGATACGCAGTATTTT. It yields the protein CSVDVAGVKLVGTDTQYF.

This chain connects TRBV20-1 to TRBJ1-6; TRBD1 agrees at 7 bases. CDR3 size: 14 residues. In germline, CDR1 is DFQATT, CDR2 SNEGSKA (reference sequence). V was clipped by 6 bases and J by 5 bases; unmatched bases: 7. CDR3 coding DNA: TGCAGTGCAAGGGGAGGGGGCAATAATTCACCCCTCCACTTT. Translating it yields CSARGGGNNSPLHF.

There are a few counts of this clonotype. The genes are TRBV6-2 or TRBV6-3 and TRBJ2-2, with D possibly called TRBD1 or TRBD2 (5 bases each). V lost 6 bases, J lost 0 bases, and 8 bases lay in between. Germline V lookup: CDR1 MNHEY, CDR2 SVGEGT. CDR3 length: 14 residues. The CDR3 region is CASRPGPNTGELFF. The CDR3 DNA is TGTGCCAGCAGACCGGGACCGAACACCGGGGAGCTGTTTTTT.

This clonotype was observed a handful of times. This chain connects TRBV9 to TRBJ2-3, with 15 bases identical to TRBD2. This CDR3 spans 19 amino acids. V lost 4 bases to trimming and J lost 1 base; unmatched junction nucleotides: 10. From germline, CDR1 is SGDLS and CDR2 YYNGEE. DNA for the CDR3: TGTGCCAGCAGCCCACGGGGACTAGCGGGGGGCCTGGGCACAGATACGCAGTATTTT. This codes for CASSPRGLAGGLGTDTQYF.

There are a few counts of this clonotype. The chain links TRBV12-3 or TRBV12-4 to TRBJ2-2, with unresolved D. The CDR3 runs to 14 residues. V gave up 2 bases and J gave up 6 bases, with 10 bases separating them. This chain's CDR3 is CASSLKYLAGELFF. The DNA of the CDR3 is TGTGCCAGCAGTTTAAAGTACCTAGCCGGGGAGCTGTTTTTT.

This chain connects TRBV29-1 to TRBJ1-1; D is unresolved. This CDR3 is built from 15 residues. Trimming cost V 6 bases and J 0 bases, with 17 bases left between them. CDR1 is SQVTM and CDR2 is ANQGSEA in the germline V gene. CDR3 coding DNA: TGCAGCGTAGTTCACCTCCCACTCATGAACACTGAAGCTTTCTTT. This codes for CSVVHLPLMNTEAFF.